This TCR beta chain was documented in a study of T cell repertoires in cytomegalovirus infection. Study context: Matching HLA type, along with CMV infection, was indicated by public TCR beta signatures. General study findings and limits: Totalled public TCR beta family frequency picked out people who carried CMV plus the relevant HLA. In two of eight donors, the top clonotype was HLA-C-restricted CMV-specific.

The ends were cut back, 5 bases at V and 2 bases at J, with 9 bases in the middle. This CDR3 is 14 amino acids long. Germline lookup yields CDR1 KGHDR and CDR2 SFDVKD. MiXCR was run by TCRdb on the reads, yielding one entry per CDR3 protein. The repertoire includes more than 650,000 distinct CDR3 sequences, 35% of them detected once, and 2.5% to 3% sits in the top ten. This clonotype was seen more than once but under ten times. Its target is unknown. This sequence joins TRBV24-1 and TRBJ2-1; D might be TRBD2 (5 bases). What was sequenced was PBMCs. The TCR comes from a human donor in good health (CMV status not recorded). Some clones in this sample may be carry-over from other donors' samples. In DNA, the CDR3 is TGTGCCACCAGTGGCCCCGGGGCCTACAATGAGCAGTTCTTC. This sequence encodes CATSGPGAYNEQFF.